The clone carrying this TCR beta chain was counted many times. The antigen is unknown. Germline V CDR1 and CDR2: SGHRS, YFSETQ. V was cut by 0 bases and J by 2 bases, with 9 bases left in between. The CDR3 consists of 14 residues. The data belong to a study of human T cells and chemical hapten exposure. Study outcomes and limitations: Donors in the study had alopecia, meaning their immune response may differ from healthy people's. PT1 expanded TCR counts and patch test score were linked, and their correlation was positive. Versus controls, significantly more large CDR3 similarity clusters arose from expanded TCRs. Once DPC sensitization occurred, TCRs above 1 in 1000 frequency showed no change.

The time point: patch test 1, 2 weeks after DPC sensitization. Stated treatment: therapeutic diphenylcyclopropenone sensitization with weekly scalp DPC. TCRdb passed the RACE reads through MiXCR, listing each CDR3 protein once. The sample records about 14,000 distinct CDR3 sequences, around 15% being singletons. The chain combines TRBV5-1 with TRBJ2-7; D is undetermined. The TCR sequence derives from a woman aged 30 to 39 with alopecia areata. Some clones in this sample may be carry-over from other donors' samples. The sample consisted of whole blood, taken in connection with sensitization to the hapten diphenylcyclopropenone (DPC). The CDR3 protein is CASSLVSGPYEQYF. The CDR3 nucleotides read TGCGCCAGCAGCTTGGTTTCGGGTCCCTACGAGCAGTACTTC.